This T cell receptor beta chain was observed in a study of immune evolution from preneoplasia to lung adenocarcinoma. The protocol was immunoSEQ multiplex PCR, while the TCRdb copy is restricted to in-frame clones and leaves out a portion. The sample lists about 5,000 clones; approximately 85% were seen once. Comment on this clone: Antigen specificity is unknown.

Patient tissue came from resections in Japan or China, 2014–2017. Each case's diagnosis was confirmed by two pathologists on H&E. Broader study findings: T cell clonality was higher in KRAS-mutant than EGFR-mutant or wild-type nodules. Later-stage lesions appeared to have more T cells, more diversity, less clonality.

The sample consisted of FFPE atypical adenomatous hyperplasia tissue from the lung. Subset denoted: atypical adenomatous hyperplasia (AAH), lung preneoplasia. The TCR comes from a person between 65 and 79 years old with lung adenocarcinoma.

The chain's CDR3 is CASSYHRGGGYGYTF. In nucleotides, the CDR3 is TGTGCCAGCAGTTACCACCGAGGGGGTGGGTATGGCTACACCTTC. V and J are TRBV27 and TRBJ1-2, with D possibly matching TRBD1 (6 bases). The V gene lost 4 bases and the J gene lost 5 bases, with 17 bases spanning the gap. Germline loops: CDR1 MNHEY, CDR2 SMNVEV (reference sequence). The CDR3 has 15 amino acids.